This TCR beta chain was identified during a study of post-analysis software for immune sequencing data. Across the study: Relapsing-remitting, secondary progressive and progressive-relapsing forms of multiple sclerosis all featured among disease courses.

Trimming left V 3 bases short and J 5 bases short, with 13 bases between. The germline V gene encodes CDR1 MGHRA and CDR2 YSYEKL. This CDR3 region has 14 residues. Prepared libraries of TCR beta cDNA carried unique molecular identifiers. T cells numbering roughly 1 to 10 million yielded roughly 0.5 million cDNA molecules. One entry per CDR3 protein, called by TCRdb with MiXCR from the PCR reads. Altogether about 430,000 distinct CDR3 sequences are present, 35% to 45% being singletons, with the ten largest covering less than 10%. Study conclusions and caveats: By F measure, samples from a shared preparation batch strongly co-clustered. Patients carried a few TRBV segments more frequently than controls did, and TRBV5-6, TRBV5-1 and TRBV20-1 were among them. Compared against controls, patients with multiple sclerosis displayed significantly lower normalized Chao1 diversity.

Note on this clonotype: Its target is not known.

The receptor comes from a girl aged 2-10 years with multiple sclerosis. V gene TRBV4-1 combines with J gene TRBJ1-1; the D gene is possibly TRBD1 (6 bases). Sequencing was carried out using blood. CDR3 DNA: TGCGCCAGCAGCCAGTTTACAGGGATTACTGAAGCTTTCTTT. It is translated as CASSQFTGITEAFF.